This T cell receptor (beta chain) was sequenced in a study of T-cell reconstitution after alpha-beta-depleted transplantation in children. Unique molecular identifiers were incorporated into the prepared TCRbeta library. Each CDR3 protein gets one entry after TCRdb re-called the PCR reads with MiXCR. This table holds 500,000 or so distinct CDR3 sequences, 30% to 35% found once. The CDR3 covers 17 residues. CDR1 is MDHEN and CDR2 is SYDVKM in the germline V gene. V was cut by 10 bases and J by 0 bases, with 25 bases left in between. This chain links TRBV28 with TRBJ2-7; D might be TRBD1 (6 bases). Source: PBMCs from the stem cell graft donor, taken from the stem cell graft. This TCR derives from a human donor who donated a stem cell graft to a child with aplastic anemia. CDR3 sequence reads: CATISTTGTLSSYEQYF. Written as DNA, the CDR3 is TGTGCCACCATATCGACCACCGGGACACTCTCCTCCTACGAGCAGTACTTC.